These T cell receptor beta chains were read from a single sample in a study of monozygotic twins with inflammatory bowel disease. TCRdb reprocessed the 5' RACE reads; each CDR3 protein has one entry and no DNA is given. Recorded for this sample: 300,000 to 400,000 distinct CDR3 sequences. Material for sequencing was blood. The receptors stem from a human donor with ulcerative colitis or Crohn's disease, or a healthy co-twin of an affected twin (not recorded which). CDR3s include the opening cysteine and the closing phenylalanine or tryptophan. Fields, in order: V gene, J gene, CDR3 protein.

TRBV7-9	TRBJ2-1	CASRAGPPAAINEQFF
TRBV7-2	TRBJ1-2	CASSLAGTAIGYGYTF
TRBV6-1	TRBJ1-2	CASSEGGTYGYTF
TRBV5-1	TRBJ2-3	CASSSNSGPDTQYF
TRBV7-2	TRBJ2-1	CASSLASGGGLQFEQFF
TRBV7-9	TRBJ2-7	CASSSSLYEQYF
TRBV27	TRBJ1-6	CASSSFDLIPSLHF
TRBV12-3/TRBV12-4	TRBJ1-2	CASSSGWYYGYTF
TRBV4-3	TRBJ1-1	CASSPDVLGGSPEAFF
TRBV5-1	TRBJ2-7	CASSLSREDPVGYEQYF
TRBV7-2	TRBJ2-3	CASRPPSSGGTADTQYF
TRBV20-1	TRBJ1-1	CSARMNTEAFF
TRBV6-5	TRBJ1-5	CASSLGTASNQPQHF
TRBV20-1	TRBJ1-6	CSAPGQGATNSPLHF
TRBV19	TRBJ1-2	CASATEVYGYTF
TRBV4-3	TRBJ1-3	CASSQGGGSGNTIYF
TRBV7-3	TRBJ2-3	CASSLIRVGTDTQYF
TRBV7-3	TRBJ2-1	CASSPNRGVNEQFF
TRBV20-1	TRBJ2-3	CSAKVAGGPSFTDTQYF
TRBV5-1	TRBJ2-7	CASSLLAGEAYYEQYF
TRBV7-9	TRBJ2-2	CASSLSPIGSNTGELFF
TRBV18	TRBJ1-6	CASSPGAQRRSYNSPLHF
TRBV5-1	TRBJ2-3	CASSYEDTQYF
TRBV6-1	TRBJ2-1	CASYLLPGGRGNEQFF
TRBV9	TRBJ2-5	CASSARGDAGTQYF
TRBV6-1	TRBJ2-5	CASSDNRGPGETQYF
TRBV20-1	TRBJ2-7	CSASDRVGEEQYF
TRBV6-2/TRBV6-3	TRBJ1-5	CASGGMTRSQPQHF
TRBV5-1	TRBJ2-1	CASSSPVAGGGNEQFF
TRBV18	TRBJ2-6	CASSPLESSGANVLTF
TRBV14	TRBJ2-7	CASSQDLPTVPYEQYF
TRBV20-1	TRBJ1-4	CSSKLQRRLFF
TRBV6-1	TRBJ2-2	CASTRDFNTGELFF
TRBV10-3	TRBJ1-1	CAIRDPGQPYTEAFF
TRBV11-2	TRBJ2-3	CASSLGDRGLGGTDTQYF